One sample yielded the 15 T cell receptor beta chains listed below, sequenced in a study of T cells in Graves' hyperthyroidism and ophthalmopathy. RNA transcripts yielded amplified TCR beta CDR3 regions. First-round RT-PCR with HTBI primers amplified the TCR CDR3 region. One entry per CDR3 protein, called by TCRdb with MiXCR from the multiplex PCR reads. This sample has 500,000 or so distinct CDR3 sequences, with roughly a sixth found just once. The sequencing sample was made of blood. These receptors originate from a woman aged 18-35 years with Graves' ophthalmopathy.

Of note for this clonotype: One end of the junction is discordant with germline, which a read error may explain. The CDR3 DNA is TGTGCCTGCAGCCCACGCGGAGGGTACAATGGCTACACCTTC. Residues: CACSPRGGYNGYTF. The chain carries TRBV5-5 and TRBJ1-2; D is unclear. CDR1 is SGHKS, CDR2 YYEKEE, per germline (reference sequence). This CDR3 is 14 amino acids long.

About this clonotype itself: A much larger clone is a single base away; this may be a read error. The chain recombines TRBV5-1 with TRBJ1-1; D uncertain. Per germline, CDR1 SGHRS and CDR2 YFSETQ. The CDR3 totals 14 residues. The ends were cut back, 0 bases at V and 4 bases at J, with 10 bases in the middle. CDR3 DNA: TGCGCCAGCAGCTTGGAGCAGAGCCGCACTGAAGCTTTCTTT. It is translated as CASSLEQSRTEAFF.

This clonotype was found many times. The gene calls are TRBV5-4 and TRBJ1-1; D call uncertain. V was shortened by 2 bases and J by 0 bases, with 11 bases between the two germline ends. The CDR3 runs to 15 residues. CDR1 is SGHNT, CDR2 YYREEE, per germline (reference sequence). CDR3 in amino acids: CASSLAGLVNTEAFF. CDR3 DNA sequence: TGTGCCAGCAGCTTAGCGGGATTGGTGAACACTGAAGCTTTCTTT.

About this clonotype itself: A single base separates this from a much larger clone, so it may be a read error. The chain joins TRBV5-1 to TRBJ2-7; maybe TRBD2 (6 bases). The CDR3 extends over 14 amino acids. Per the germline V gene, CDR1 is SGHRS and CDR2 is YFSETQ. The CDR3 sequence: CAGSLGGGDYEQYF. DNA for the CDR3: TGCGCCGGCAGCTTGGGGGGTGGGGACTACGAGCAGTACTTC.

This clonotype was detected ten times or more. This rearrangement joins TRBV5-1 to TRBJ1-3; no clear D. Germline lookup yields CDR1 SGHRS and CDR2 YFSETQ. V was clipped by 0 bases and J by 4 bases, with 11 bases between them. CDR3 length: 15 residues. The CDR3 loop is CASSLEWLAGNTIYF. The CDR3 DNA follows: TGCGCCAGCAGCTTGGAGTGGCTAGCGGGAAACACCATATATTTT.

This clonotype showed up many times. The chain combines TRBV27 with TRBJ1-5; possible D gene TRBD1, 6 bases. V shed 6 bases and J shed 3 bases, with 12 bases lying between them. Germline V gives CDR1 MNHEY, CDR2 SMNVEV (reference sequence). This CDR3 is 14 amino acids long. The CDR3 sequence is CASRNTGTNQPQHF. DNA of the CDR3: TGTGCCAGCAGGAATACAGGGACCAATCAGCCCCAGCATTTT.

The chain links TRBV29-1 to TRBJ2-4; D not certain. The germline gives CDR1 SQVTM, CDR2 ANQGSEA. V dropped 4 bases and J dropped 9 bases, with 16 bases sitting between them. This CDR3 has 13 residues. The CDR3 loop reads CSVAENPRTIQYF. The CDR3 DNA reads as TGCAGCGTTGCAGAAAACCCGCGGACCATTCAGTACTTC. Variable domain in full (rest from reference TRBV29-1 and TRBJ2-4): SAVISQKPSRDICQRGTSLTIQCQVDSQVTMMFWYRQQPGQSLTLIATANQGSEATYESGFVIDKFPISRPNLTFSTLTVSNMSPEDSSIYLCSVAENPRTIQYFGAGTRLSVL.

This clonotype has just a few counts. The rearrangement uses TRBV4-1 and TRBJ1-5; D possibly corresponds to TRBD1 (6 bases). Per germline, CDR1 MGHRA and CDR2 YSYEKL. The CDR3 runs 16 residues. Trimming shortened V by 0 bases and J by 4 bases, and 13 bases separated the two germline ends. CDR3 amino acids: CASSQERGGANQPQHF. The CDR3 coding sequence is TGCGCCAGCAGCCAAGAGCGCGGGGGGGCTAATCAGCCCCAGCATTTT.

This clonotype was counted between two and nine times. This chain connects TRBV10-3 to TRBJ1-2; perhaps TRBD1 as D (5 bases). Trimming shortened V by 4 bases and J by 4 bases, and 10 bases separated the two germline ends. Per germline, CDR1 ENHRY and CDR2 SYGVKD. This CDR3 spans 13 amino acids. CDR3 residues: CAISVDTFYGYTF. CDR3 DNA: TGTGCCATCAGTGTGGACACCTTCTATGGCTACACCTTC.

There are many counts of this clonotype. V and J are TRBV7-9 and TRBJ1-1; D remains ambiguous. Looked up from germline, CDR1 is SEHNR and CDR2 is FQNEAQ (reference sequence). Trimming pared 0 bases from V and 8 bases from J, leaving 4 bases between. The CDR3 runs to 11 residues. The CDR3, as DNA: TGTGCCAGCAGCTTAGCTCGGGAAGCTTTCTTT. This codes for CASSLAREAFF.

The chain has TRBV19 and TRBJ1-5, with a tentative D call TRBD1 (5 bases). Germline assignment: CDR1 LNHDA and CDR2 SQIVND (reference sequence). The germline V and J ends were trimmed by 10 bases and 10 bases, with 20 bases remaining between them. The length of the CDR3 is 13 residues. The CDR3 loop reads CATAGAGDLPQHF. The CDR3 DNA is TGTGCCACCGCCGGGGCAGGTGACTTACCCCAGCATTTT.

The sample holds many counts of this clonotype. The rearrangement links TRBV5-1 to TRBJ2-7; 10 bases fit TRBD1. The J segment lost 5 bases and the V segment lost 1 base, leaving 6 bases of the junction unmatched. This CDR3 is built from 15 residues. Germline-derived CDR1 and CDR2 are SGHRS and YFSETQ. The CDR3, as DNA: TGCGCCAGCAGCTTGATGGGGACAGGGGTCGACGAGCAGTACTTC. Encoded protein: CASSLMGTGVDEQYF.

This clonotype was seen ten or more times. The genes are TRBV28 and TRBJ1-4; 9 bases align to TRBD1. The V gene's germline CDR1 is MDHEN and CDR2 SYDVKM. The V gene end was trimmed by 6 bases and the J gene end by 4 bases; junction bases not matched to a gene: 9. The CDR3 is 16 residues long. The CDR3 sequence: CASSHGQGNGNEKLFF. The CDR3 DNA reads as TGTGCCAGCAGCCACGGACAGGGGAACGGTAATGAAAAACTGTTTTTT.

CDR3 nucleotide sequence: TGTGCCAGCTCACCTGGGATTGGCAGGGGGCGCGTCACTGAAGCTTTCTTT. Its protein is CASSPGIGRGRVTEAFF. The chain has TRBV18 and TRBJ1-1; 8 nucleotides match TRBD1. This CDR3 is built from 17 residues. Trimming cost V 3 bases and J 4 bases; bases outside gene matches: 13. Germline CDR1 is KGHSH and CDR2 is LQKENI.

Only a few counts were recorded for this clonotype. This CDR3 is missing its conserved last phenylalanine or tryptophan, likely due to a read error. The rearrangement links TRBV3-1 to TRBJ2-1, with TRBD2 matching 9 bases. Germline assignment: CDR1 LGHDT and CDR2 YNNKEL (reference sequence). The ends lost 1 base at V and 6 bases at J; junction bases unmatched: 10. The CDR3 length is 17 residues. CDR3 amino acids: CASSQGRGGRVINEQFL. The CDR3 nucleotides are TGTGCCAGCAGCCAAGGACGGGGCGGGAGGGTGATCAATGAGCAGTTCCTC.